The 25 T cell receptor beta chains given below trace back to one sample, sequenced in a study of T-cell reconstitution after alpha-beta-depleted transplantation in children. Unique molecular identifiers were built into the TCRbeta library. TCRdb fed the PCR reads into MiXCR, producing one record per CDR3 protein. The sample shows 750,000 to 950,000 distinct CDR3 sequences, under 20% of them seen only once. Sequenced material: PBMCs, mostly from graft donor cells, taken 360 days after TCRalphabeta/CD19-depleted stem cell transplant. The receptors shown here come from a male patient younger than 18 who had a stem cell transplant for acute lymphoblastic leukemia, so the T cells may come from the graft donor.

This clonotype was observed a few times. The chain recombines TRBV7-8 with TRBJ2-1, with D tentatively TRBD1 or TRBD2 (5 bases each). Germline V lookup: CDR1 SGHVS, CDR2 FQNEAQ. The CDR3 extends over 16 amino acids. V gave up 1 base and J gave up 1 base, with 11 bases separating them. CDR3 residues: CASSLGGGYSYNEQFF. The DNA of the CDR3 is TGTGCCAGCAGCTTAGGGGGCGGGTATTCCTACAATGAGCAGTTCTTC. Supplemented by reference TRBV7-8 and TRBJ2-1, the full variable domain reads GAGVSQSPRYKVAKRGQDVALRCDPISGHVSLFWYQQALGQGPEFLTYFQNEAQLDKSGLPSDRFFAERPEGSVSTLKIQRTQQEDSAVYLCASSLGGGYSYNEQFFGPGTRLTVL.

The rearrangement links TRBV7-2 to TRBJ2-1; 12 nucleotides align to TRBD1. CDR1 and CDR2 (germline): SGHTA, FQGNSA. The CDR3 spans 16 residues. Trimming took 0 bases from V and 7 from J; bases not matched to a gene: 4. DNA of the CDR3: TGTGCCAGCAGCTTAGCGGGACAGGGGGCTAGAAATGAGCAGTTCTTC. It yields the protein CASSLAGQGARNEQFF.

Only a few counts were recorded for this clonotype. This chain uses TRBV5-1 with TRBJ2-3; D uncertain. V was trimmed by 6 bases and J by 0 bases, leaving 17 bases between them. Germline-derived CDR1 and CDR2 are SGHRS and YFSETQ. The CDR3 has 16 amino acids. The CDR3 reads CASKGSGASSTDTQYF. The CDR3, as DNA: TGCGCCAGCAAGGGTTCAGGTGCATCTAGCACAGATACGCAGTATTTT.

This chain connects TRBV7-9 to TRBJ1-5; no definite D call. This CDR3 is 14 amino acids long. Trimming cost V 5 bases and J 4 bases, with 12 bases left between them. The germline gives CDR1 SEHNR, CDR2 FQNEAQ (reference sequence). The CDR3 is CASSGYSGNQPQHF. DNA of the CDR3: TGTGCCAGCAGCGGGTACAGTGGAAATCAGCCCCAGCATTTT.

This clonotype was seen at least ten times. The CDR3 spells CSVVLAAFTDTQYF. The CDR3 DNA is TGCAGTGTGGTACTAGCGGCTTTCACAGATACGCAGTATTTT. The V call is TRBV20-1, the J call TRBJ2-3; 8 nucleotides agree with TRBD2. The CDR3 loop spans 14 amino acids. Germline V lookup: CDR1 DFQATT, CDR2 SNEGSKA (reference sequence). Germline trimming cut 7 bases from V and 2 bases from J; bases unmatched to any gene: 8.

This clonotype was seen more than once but under ten times. V is TRBV12-3 or TRBV12-4 and J is TRBJ2-1; TRBD2 aligns across 11 bases. With 5 bases clipped from V and 12 bases from J, the junction kept 6 bases outside the gene matches. This CDR3 is 13 amino acids long. The chain's CDR3 is CASSPLAGEGQFF. CDR3 sequence (DNA): TGTGCCAGCAGTCCACTAGCGGGAGAGGGGCAGTTCTTC.

The chain employs TRBV7-9 and TRBJ2-7, with 7 bases lining up with TRBD1. CDR3 length: 15 residues. Germline CDR1 is SEHNR and CDR2 is FQNEAQ (reference sequence). Trimming took 2 bases from V and 3 from J; bases not matched to a gene: 7. This chain's CDR3 is CASSLSGDSGYEQYF. CDR3 sequence (DNA): TGTGCCAGCAGCTTAAGTGGGGACAGTGGCTACGAGCAGTACTTC.

This clonotype was seen many times. The chain is built from TRBV5-6 and TRBJ2-1; unclear D gene. Between the trimmed V and J ends, which lost 0 bases and 7 bases, there was a span of 5 bases. CDR3 length: 12 amino acids. Germline CDR1 reads SGHDT; CDR2 reads YYEEEE. The CDR3 here is CASSLGPNEQFF. The DNA for the CDR3 is TGTGCCAGCAGCTTGGGGCCGAATGAGCAGTTCTTC.

The sample holds a few counts of this clonotype. This rearrangement joins TRBV7-9 to TRBJ1-1, with D possibly TRBD1 on 5 matching bases. The CDR3 is 15 amino acids. The germline V gene has CDR1 SEHNR and CDR2 FQNEAQ (reference sequence). V shed 5 bases and J shed 1 base, with 14 bases lying between them. CDR3 DNA sequence: TGTGCCAGCAGCCCCGAGGGGTTCGGGAACACTGAAGCTTTCTTT. Encoded protein: CASSPEGFGNTEAFF.

V is TRBV6-5 and J is TRBJ1-2; D is ambiguous. The CDR3 is 16 amino acids. CDR1 is MNHEY, CDR2 SVGAGI, per germline. With 2 bases removed from V and 2 bases from J, the gap between germline ends came to 15 bases. CDR3 region: CASSYASVTENYGYTF. In DNA, the CDR3 is TGTGCCAGCAGTTACGCTTCTGTGACTGAAAACTATGGCTACACCTTC.

This clonotype was recorded once. CDR3 coding DNA: TGTGCCAGTAGTCCCCAACCGACTAGCGGGAGTTACAATGAGCAGTTCTTC. Translating it yields CASSPQPTSGSYNEQFF. The gene calls are TRBV19 and TRBJ2-1; 12 bases match TRBD2. The V segment lost 5 bases and the J segment 4 bases; nucleotides outside the gene matches: 9. The CDR3 totals 17 residues. CDR1 is LNHDA and CDR2 is SQIVND in the germline V gene (reference sequence).

This clonotype has just a few counts. The chain carries TRBV20-1 and TRBJ2-3, with a weak D call TRBD1 (5 bases). The length of the CDR3 is 13 residues. The germline CDR1 and CDR2 sequences are DFQATT and SNEGSKA (reference sequence). V lost 3 bases and J lost 2, with 9 bases in between. In nucleotides, the CDR3 is TGCAGTGCTAGTAAAGGGGACACAGATACGCAGTATTTT. Its protein is CSASKGDTDTQYF.

The rearrangement uses TRBV4-1 and TRBJ2-2; 10 bases are a match to TRBD2. The V gene end was trimmed by 2 bases and the J gene end by 6 bases; junction bases not matched to a gene: 12. CDR1 and CDR2 from the germline V gene are MGHRA and YSYEKL. The CDR3 runs to 18 residues. The CDR3 DNA is TGCGCCAGCAGCCAAAGCGAACTAGCGGGATTGTTATCCGGGGAGCTGTTTTTT. It encodes CASSQSELAGLLSGELFF.

This clonotype has only a few counts. The chain carries TRBV5-5 and TRBJ2-5; D unresolved. V lost 1 base, J lost 7 bases, and 8 bases lay in between. CDR1 and CDR2 from the germline V gene are SGHKS and YYEKEE (reference sequence). This CDR3 comprises 12 residues. CDR3 sequence: CASSLSRGTQYF. The DNA of the CDR3 is TGTGCCAGCAGCTTGAGTAGAGGGACCCAGTACTTC.

The V and J genes are TRBV5-1 and TRBJ2-2; D perhaps matches TRBD1 (5 bases). Looked up from germline, CDR1 is SGHRS and CDR2 is YFSETQ. V was trimmed by 4 bases and J by 8 bases, leaving 15 bases between them. The CDR3 is 14 residues long. CDR3 region: CASSQRQSEGELFF. CDR3 DNA: TGCGCCAGCAGCCAACGACAGTCAGAGGGGGAGCTGTTTTTT.

This clonotype occurred many times. The chain uses TRBV7-9 and TRBJ1-1, with 8 bases matching TRBD1. With V trimmed by 5 bases and J by 0 bases, 8 bases remained unmatched. The germline V gene has CDR1 SEHNR and CDR2 FQNEAQ (reference sequence). The length of the CDR3 is 16 residues. The CDR3 region is CASSPPTGEVNTEAFF. The DNA of the CDR3 is TGTGCCAGCAGCCCACCGACAGGGGAGGTGAACACTGAAGCTTTCTTT.

V gene TRBV10-3 combines with J gene TRBJ2-7; 8 bases align to TRBD1. Germline assignment: CDR1 ENHRY and CDR2 SYGVKD. This CDR3 region has 14 residues. V dropped 4 bases and J dropped 0; count of bases not matched to a gene: 2. In DNA, the CDR3 is TGTGCCATCAGTGCTGGGACAGGCTCCTACGAGCAGTACTTC. This encodes CAISAGTGSYEQYF.

This clonotype was seen more than once but under ten times. The chain employs TRBV6-5 and TRBJ1-1; D is unclear. This CDR3 is built from 16 residues. CDR1 is MNHEY and CDR2 is SVGAGI in the germline V gene. With 0 bases removed from V and 0 bases from J, the gap between germline ends came to 11 bases. CDR3 sequence (DNA): TGTGCCAGCAGTTACTCTAGTGGATATGTGAACACTGAAGCTTTCTTT. Translating it yields CASSYSSGYVNTEAFF.

The chain joins TRBV6-1 to TRBJ1-1; unclear D gene. CDR1 is MNHNS, CDR2 SASEGT, per germline. CDR3 length: 12 amino acids. V gave up 7 bases and J gave up 0 bases, with 6 bases separating them. CDR3 sequence reads: CASTTVNTEAFF. CDR3 in DNA: TGTGCCAGCACCACGGTGAACACTGAAGCTTTCTTT.

In its sample, this clonotype was seen a few times. The chain employs TRBV20-1 and TRBJ2-5; 9 bases are shared with TRBD2. Trimming cost V 2 bases and J 3 bases; bases outside gene matches: 7. The CDR3 has 15 residues. Germline V CDR1 and CDR2: DFQATT, SNEGSKA (reference sequence). The CDR3 loop is CSARTPGLAKETQYF. The CDR3 region has the DNA TGCAGTGCTAGAACCCCTGGACTAGCGAAAGAGACCCAGTACTTC.

The V gene is TRBV18, the J gene TRBJ2-5; tentatively, D is TRBD1 (6 bases). Germline loops: CDR1 KGHSH, CDR2 LQKENI. V lost 5 bases to trimming and J lost 5 bases, with 15 bases between them. The CDR3 length is 14 residues. The CDR3 DNA is TGTGCCAGCTCAGCCGTACAGGGCTCGGAGACCCAGTACTTC. This gives the protein CASSAVQGSETQYF. The variable domain in full, with the rest retrieved from reference TRBV18 and TRBJ2-5, is NAGVMQNPRHLVRRRGQEARLRCSPMKGHSHVYWYRQLPEEGLKFMVYLQKENIIDESGMPKERFSAEFPKEGPSILRIQQVVRGDSAAYFCASSAVQGSETQYFGPGTRLLVL.

About this clonotype itself: Germline is not matched at one junction end, which may reflect a read error. The chain uses TRBV12-3 or TRBV12-4 and TRBJ2-3, with D perhaps matching TRBD2 (6 bases). The CDR3 covers 15 residues. CDR3 nucleotide sequence: TGTGTCAGCAGTTTACAGACGGGAGGCACAGATACGCAGTATTTT. This translates into CVSSLQTGGTDTQYF.

This clonotype has a count of ten or more. The V and J genes are TRBV5-1 and TRBJ2-7, with D unresolved. Germline lookup yields CDR1 SGHRS and CDR2 YFSETQ. The germline V and J ends were trimmed by 4 bases and 0 bases, with 11 bases remaining between them. The length of the CDR3 is 14 residues. The DNA of the CDR3 is TGCGCCAGCAGCCCTCTGAAAGACTCCTACGAGCAGTACTTC. This translates into CASSPLKDSYEQYF.

This clonotype was seen repeatedly, ten times or more. This chain links TRBV27 with TRBJ1-2; 7 positions agree with TRBD1. CDR3 length: 14 residues. Germline CDR1 is MNHEY and CDR2 is SMNVEV (reference sequence). V trimming: 3 bases; J trimming: 6 bases; junction bases outside the gene matches: 7. The CDR3 loop reads CASSFLAGGDGYTF. As DNA, the CDR3 is TGTGCCAGCAGTTTCTTGGCAGGGGGAGATGGCTACACCTTC.

Only a few counts were recorded for this clonotype. The chain uses TRBV5-1 and TRBJ2-3, with unresolved D. V dropped 2 bases and J dropped 2 bases, with 9 bases sitting between them. The CDR3 extends over 14 amino acids. CDR1 and CDR2 (germline): SGHRS, YFSETQ. DNA for the CDR3: TGCGCCAGCAGCTTCCAGGCCCACACAGATACGCAGTATTTT. It is translated as CASSFQAHTDTQYF.